This TCR beta chain was retrieved from a study of blood T cells in healthy people across ages. Study-wide points: Higher naive T cell percentage went strongly together with higher TCR beta diversity. The recorded TCR beta diversity per million T cells decreased in a roughly linear manner with age. It was not possible, with unsorted PBMCs, to conclusively compare naive and antigen-experienced cells.

Each sample used at least 6.5 million PBMCs. Primed by a sample-barcoded 5' primer and a J-beta primer mix, a second PCR proceeded for about 6 to 12 cycles. TCRdb recomputed calls from the 5' RACE reads with MiXCR, one row per CDR3 protein. The sample carries 540,000 or so distinct CDR3 sequences, 25% to 30% recorded once. The table lists this clonotype with a few counts. Its antigen remains unidentified. The germline CDR1 and CDR2 sequences are SGHRS and YFSETQ. CDR3 length: 15 amino acids. V gave up 4 bases and J gave up 5 bases, with 15 bases separating them. The chain links TRBV5-1 to TRBJ1-4; possibly TRBD1 for D (6 bases). Sequencing was performed on blood. The source is a woman aged 70-85 years in good health. In DNA form, the CDR3 reads TGCGCCAGCAGCCCTGAGGGGGTCTCGAATGAAAAACTGTTTTTT. It is translated as CASSPEGVSNEKLFF. Looking up the rest from reference TRBV5-1 and TRBJ1-4 gives the full variable domain: KAGVTQTPRYLIKTRGQQVTLSCSPISGHRSVSWYQQTPGQGLQFLFEYFSETQRNKGNFPGRFSGRQFSNSRSEMNVSTLELGDSALYLCASSPEGVSNEKLFFGSGTQLSVL.